This T cell receptor beta chain was captured by sequencing in a study of CD8 T cells in Susac syndrome. J lost 4 bases, V lost 9 bases, and 12 bases had no gene match. The CDR3 is made up of 15 amino acids. CDR1 is LNHDA and CDR2 is SQIVND in the germline V gene (reference sequence). Reverse transcription of 0.5 to 1 ug RNA used random hexamers. Each CDR3 protein is one row after TCRdb ran MiXCR on the immunoSEQ multiplex PCR reads. The table lists about 190,000 distinct CDR3 sequences, about 95% of them singletons. The sample comprised CD8+ T cells from PBMCs. V is TRBV19 and J is TRBJ1-2; TRBD1 matches 9 bases. The clonotype comes from a human donor with Susac syndrome. CDR3 sequence (DNA): TGTGCCAGCACTCTTGGGACAGGGAGTCGCTATGGCTACACCTTC. Translated, it gives CASTLGTGSRYGYTF.